This is a list of T cell receptor beta chains from one sample in a study of T cell repertoires in cytomegalovirus infection. TCRdb used MiXCR to reprocess the reads, holding one entry per CDR3 protein. The sample consists of 310,000 or so distinct CDR3 sequences, about 23% of them appearing once. The sample taken for sequencing was PBMCs. Source of these receptors: a human donor in good health (CMV status not recorded). Some clones in this sample may be carry-over from other donors' samples. Each CDR3 is given with its conserved first and last residue. The D gene is left open where the match is weak. Clone size is not always given. Where it is, it says once, few, many or a class for expanded clones.

clone_size: .; j_call: TRBJ2-1; v_call: TRBV15; d_call: TRBD2; cdr3_aa: CATSPPGSGGIGQFF; cdr3_nt: TGTGCCACCAGCCCCCCGGGTAGCGGGGGGATAGGGCAGTTCTTC
clone_size: .; j_call: TRBJ1-4; v_call: TRBV6-5; d_call: TRBD1; cdr3_aa: CASSYLQGAGEKLFF; cdr3_nt: TGTGCCAGCAGTTACTTACAGGGGGCGGGTGAAAAACTGTTTTTT
clone_size: .; j_call: TRBJ1-6; v_call: TRBV4-2; d_call: .; cdr3_aa: CASSQEPGGGNSPLHF; cdr3_nt: TGTGCCAGCAGCCAAGAGCCAGGCGGCGGTAATTCACCCCTCCACTTT
clone_size: many; j_call: TRBJ2-5; v_call: TRBV7-2; d_call: TRBD2; cdr3_aa: CASSSGGWQETQYF; cdr3_nt: TGTGCCAGCAGCTCCGGGGGGTGGCAAGAGACCCAGTACTTC
clone_size: .; j_call: TRBJ1-2; v_call: TRBV19; d_call: .; cdr3_aa: CASSDGLYGYTF; cdr3_nt: TGTGCCAGTTCGGACGGCCTCTATGGCTACACCTTC
clone_size: .; j_call: TRBJ2-1; v_call: TRBV7-2; d_call: .; cdr3_aa: CASSITYNEQFF; cdr3_nt: TGTGCCAGCAGCATTACATACAATGAGCAGTTCTTC
clone_size: .; j_call: TRBJ2-5; v_call: TRBV12-3/TRBV12-4; d_call: TRBD1; cdr3_aa: CASRRRIGQGGETQYF; cdr3_nt: TGTGCCAGCAGACGACGAATCGGACAGGGCGGAGAGACCCAGTACTTC
clone_size: .; j_call: TRBJ1-5; v_call: TRBV28; d_call: .; cdr3_aa: CASSFARNHQPQHF; cdr3_nt: TGTGCCAGCAGTTTTGCACGGAACCATCAGCCCCAGCATTTT
clone_size: many; j_call: TRBJ2-3; v_call: TRBV7-2; d_call: .; cdr3_aa: CASSFSSLGADTQYF; cdr3_nt: TGTGCCAGCAGCTTTAGCTCTCTTGGCGCAGATACGCAGTATTTT
clone_size: .; j_call: TRBJ2-7; v_call: TRBV28; d_call: TRBD1; cdr3_aa: CASSSAPRRADRGEQYF; cdr3_nt: TGTGCCAGCAGTAGCGCCCCCAGGCGAGCCGACAGGGGGGAGCAGTACTTC
clone_size: many; j_call: TRBJ2-1; v_call: TRBV7-2; d_call: TRBD2; cdr3_aa: CASSLGPRTSGYNEQFF; cdr3_nt: TGTGCCAGCAGCTTAGGCCCTCGGACTAGCGGTTACAATGAGCAGTTCTTC